This T cell receptor (beta chain) comes out of a study of type 1 and type 2 diabetes patients. Study-level background: The cohort mixed type 1 diabetes, type 2 diabetes and nondiabetic donors. General observations from the study: Some expanded clones seen only in T1D might occur in additional T2D or control samples. Type 2 diabetes and control V and J usage correlated highly, about 0.97.

PCR was run on genomic DNA. Amplification of the beta chain CDR3 used 30 forward and 13 reverse multiplex primers. Using its own MiXCR run on the multiplex PCR reads, TCRdb lists one record per CDR3 protein. This sample has about 250,000 distinct CDR3 sequences, with 40% to 50% found just once. This clonotype was found once. Its antigen is not identified. Its ends do not fully match the called genes, so a read error is possible. Per germline, CDR1 SGHTA and CDR2 FQGNSA. The CDR3 is 15 residues long. Standard classification criteria confirmed type 1 or type 2 diabetes in all patients. The receptor was derived from a man aged 18 to 30 with type 2 diabetes. The rearrangement uses TRBV7-2 and TRBJ2-5; TRBD1 aligns across 7 bases. Sequenced: peripheral blood mononuclear cells (PBMCs). CDR3 nucleotide sequence: TGCGCCAGCAGCCTTTCCGACAGGGAACAAGAGACCCAGTACTTC. It encodes CASSLSDREQETQYF.